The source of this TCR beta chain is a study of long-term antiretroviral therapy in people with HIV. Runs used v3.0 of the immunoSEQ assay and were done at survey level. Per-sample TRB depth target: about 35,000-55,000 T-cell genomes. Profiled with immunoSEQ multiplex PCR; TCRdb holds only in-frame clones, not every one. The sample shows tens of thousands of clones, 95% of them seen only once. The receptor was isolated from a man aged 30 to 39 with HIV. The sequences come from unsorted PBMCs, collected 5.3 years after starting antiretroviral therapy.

This CDR3 is CASSLNGQGNTGELFF. CDR3 in DNA: TGCGCCAGCAGCTTGAACGGGCAGGGGAACACCGGGGAGCTGTTTTTT. V usage is TRBV5-1 and J usage is TRBJ2-2, with a tentative D call TRBD1 (5 bases). The V end was cut by 1 base, the J end by 1 base, with 11 bases between. The CDR3 is 16 residues long. In germline, CDR1 is SGHRS, CDR2 YFSETQ.